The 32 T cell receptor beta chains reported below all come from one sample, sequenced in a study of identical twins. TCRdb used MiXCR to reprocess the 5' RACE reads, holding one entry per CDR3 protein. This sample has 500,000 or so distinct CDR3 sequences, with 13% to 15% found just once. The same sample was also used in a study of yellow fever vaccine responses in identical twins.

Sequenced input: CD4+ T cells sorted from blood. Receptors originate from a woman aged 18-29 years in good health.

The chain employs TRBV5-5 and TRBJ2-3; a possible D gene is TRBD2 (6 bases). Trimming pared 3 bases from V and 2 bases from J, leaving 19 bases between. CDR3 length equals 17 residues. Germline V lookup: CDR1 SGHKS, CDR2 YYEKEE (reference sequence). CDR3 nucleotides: TGTGCCAGCAGCTCGAGACTAGTAGGGGCGGTCACAGATACGCAGTATTTT. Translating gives CASSSRLVGAVTDTQYF. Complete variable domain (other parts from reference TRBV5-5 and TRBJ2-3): DAGVTQSPTHLIKTRGQQVTLRCSPISGHKSVSWYQQVLGQGPQFIFQYYEKEERGRGNFPDRFSARQFPNYSSELNVNALLLGDSALYLCASSSRLVGAVTDTQYFGPGTRLTVL.

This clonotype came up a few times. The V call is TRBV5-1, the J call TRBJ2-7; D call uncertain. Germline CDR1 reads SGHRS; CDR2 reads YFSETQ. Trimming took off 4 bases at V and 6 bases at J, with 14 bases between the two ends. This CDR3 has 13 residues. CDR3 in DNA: TGCGCCAGCAGCGATAGTTCAGTGGGCGAGCAGTACTTC. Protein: CASSDSSVGEQYF.

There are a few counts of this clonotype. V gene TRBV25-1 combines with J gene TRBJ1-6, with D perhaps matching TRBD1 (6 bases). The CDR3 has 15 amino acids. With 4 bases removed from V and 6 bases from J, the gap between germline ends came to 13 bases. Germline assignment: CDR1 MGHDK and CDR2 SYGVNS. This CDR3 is CASSVFQGINSPLHF. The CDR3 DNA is TGTGCCAGCAGTGTCTTTCAGGGGATTAATTCACCCCTCCACTTT.

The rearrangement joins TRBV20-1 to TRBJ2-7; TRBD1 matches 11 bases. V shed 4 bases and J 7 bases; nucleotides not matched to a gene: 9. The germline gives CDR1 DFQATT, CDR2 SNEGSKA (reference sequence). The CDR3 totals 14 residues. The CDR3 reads CSATKPGQGGEQYF. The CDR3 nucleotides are TGCAGTGCTACGAAACCGGGACAGGGGGGTGAGCAGTACTTC.

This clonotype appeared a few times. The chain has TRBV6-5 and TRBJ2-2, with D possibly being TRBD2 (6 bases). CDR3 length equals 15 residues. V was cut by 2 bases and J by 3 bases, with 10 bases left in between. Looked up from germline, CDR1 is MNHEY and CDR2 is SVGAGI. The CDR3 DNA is TGTGCCAGCAGTTACAGGGACTTGGACACCGGGGAGCTGTTTTTT. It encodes CASSYRDLDTGELFF.

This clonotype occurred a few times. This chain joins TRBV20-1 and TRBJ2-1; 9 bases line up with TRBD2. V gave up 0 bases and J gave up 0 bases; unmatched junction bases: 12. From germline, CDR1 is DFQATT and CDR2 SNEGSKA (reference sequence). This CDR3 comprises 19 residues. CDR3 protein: CSAREDGAGGWSSYNEQFF. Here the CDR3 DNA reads TGCAGTGCTAGAGAGGATGGAGCGGGAGGTTGGAGCTCCTACAATGAGCAGTTCTTC.

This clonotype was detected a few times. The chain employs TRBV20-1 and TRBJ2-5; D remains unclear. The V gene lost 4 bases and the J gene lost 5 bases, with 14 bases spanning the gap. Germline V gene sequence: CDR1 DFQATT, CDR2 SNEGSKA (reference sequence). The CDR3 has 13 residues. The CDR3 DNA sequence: TGCAGTGCTATTAGAGAGCCCGGGGAGACCCAGTACTTC. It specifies CSAIREPGETQYF.

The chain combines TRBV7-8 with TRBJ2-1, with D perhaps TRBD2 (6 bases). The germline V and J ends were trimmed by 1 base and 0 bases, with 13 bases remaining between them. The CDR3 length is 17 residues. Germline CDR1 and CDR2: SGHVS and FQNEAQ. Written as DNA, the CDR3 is TGTGCCAGCAGCTTAGTCGGGGGAAAGAGCTCCTACAATGAGCAGTTCTTC. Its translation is CASSLVGGKSSYNEQFF.

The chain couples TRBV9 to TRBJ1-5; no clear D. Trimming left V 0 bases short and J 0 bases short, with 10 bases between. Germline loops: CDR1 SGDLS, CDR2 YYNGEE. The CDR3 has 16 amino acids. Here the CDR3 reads CASSVDGRVSNQPQHF. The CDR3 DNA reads TGTGCCAGCAGCGTAGACGGCAGAGTTAGCAATCAGCCCCAGCATTTT. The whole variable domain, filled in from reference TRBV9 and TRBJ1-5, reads DSGVTQTPKHLITATGQRVTLRCSPRSGDLSVYWYQQSLDQGLQFLIQYYNGEERAKGNILERFSAQQFPDLHSELNLSSLELGDSALYFCASSVDGRVSNQPQHFGDGTRLSIL.

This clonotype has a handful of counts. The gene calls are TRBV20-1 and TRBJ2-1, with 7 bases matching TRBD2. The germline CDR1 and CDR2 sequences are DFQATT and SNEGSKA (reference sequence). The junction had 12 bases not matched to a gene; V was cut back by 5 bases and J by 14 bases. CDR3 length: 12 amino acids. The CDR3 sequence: CSAAQPAGREFF. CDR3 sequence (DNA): TGCAGTGCTGCGCAGCCGGCTGGGAGGGAGTTCTTC.

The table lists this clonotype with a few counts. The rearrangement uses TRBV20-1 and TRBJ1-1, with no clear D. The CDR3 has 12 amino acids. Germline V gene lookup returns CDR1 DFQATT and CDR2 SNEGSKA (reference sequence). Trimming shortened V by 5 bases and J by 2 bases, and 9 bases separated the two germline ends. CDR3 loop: CSAPPRNTEAFF. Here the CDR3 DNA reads TGCAGTGCTCCACCCAGAAACACTGAAGCTTTCTTT.

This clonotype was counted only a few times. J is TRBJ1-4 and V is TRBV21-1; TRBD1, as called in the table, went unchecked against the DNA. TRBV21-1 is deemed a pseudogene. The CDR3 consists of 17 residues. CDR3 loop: CASSNGGGVFPNEKLFF. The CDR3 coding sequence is TGTGCCAGCAGCAACGGGGGGGGCGTATTCCCGAATGAAAAACTGTTTTTT.

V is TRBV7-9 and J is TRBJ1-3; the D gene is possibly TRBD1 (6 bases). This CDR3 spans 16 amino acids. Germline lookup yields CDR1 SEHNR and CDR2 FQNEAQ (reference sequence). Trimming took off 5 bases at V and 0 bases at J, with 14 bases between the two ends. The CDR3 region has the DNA TGTGCCAGCAGCACCCCGTGGGGGCACTCTGGAAACACCATATATTTT. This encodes CASSTPWGHSGNTIYF.

DNA for the CDR3: TGCGCCAGCAGCTTAGCCCTAGGTACCAATGAGCAGTTCTTC. It is translated as CASSLALGTNEQFF. V gene TRBV5-1 combines with J gene TRBJ2-1; no firm D call. Germline V lookup: CDR1 SGHRS, CDR2 YFSETQ. V was clipped by 2 bases and J by 6 bases, with 12 bases between them. The CDR3 is 14 residues long.

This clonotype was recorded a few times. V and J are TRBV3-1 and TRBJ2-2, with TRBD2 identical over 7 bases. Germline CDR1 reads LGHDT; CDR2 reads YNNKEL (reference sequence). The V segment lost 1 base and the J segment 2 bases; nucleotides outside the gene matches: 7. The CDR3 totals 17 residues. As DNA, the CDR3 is TGTGCCAGCAGCCAAGTTCTAGCGGCACGAAACACCGGGGAGCTGTTTTTT. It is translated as CASSQVLAARNTGELFF.

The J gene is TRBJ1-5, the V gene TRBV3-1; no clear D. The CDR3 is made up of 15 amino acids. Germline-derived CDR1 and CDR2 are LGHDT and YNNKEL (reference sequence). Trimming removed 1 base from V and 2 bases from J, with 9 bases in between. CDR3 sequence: CASSQAGMGNQPQHF. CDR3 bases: TGTGCCAGCAGCCAAGCGGGGATGGGCAATCAGCCCCAGCATTTT.

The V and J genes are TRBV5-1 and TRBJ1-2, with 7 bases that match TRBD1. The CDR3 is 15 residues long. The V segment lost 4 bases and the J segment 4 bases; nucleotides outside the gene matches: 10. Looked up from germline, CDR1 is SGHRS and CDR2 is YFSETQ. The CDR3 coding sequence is TGCGCCAGCAGCGTTGGACAGGTGGGCCTCTATGGCTACACCTTC. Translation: CASSVGQVGLYGYTF.

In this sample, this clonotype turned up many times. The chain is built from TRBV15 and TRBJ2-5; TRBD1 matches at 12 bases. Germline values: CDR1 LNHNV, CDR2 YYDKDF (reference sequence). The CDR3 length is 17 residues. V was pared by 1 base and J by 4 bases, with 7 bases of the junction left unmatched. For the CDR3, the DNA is TGTGCCACCAGCAGAGTCGGGACAGGGGGCTGGGGAGAGACCCAGTACTTC. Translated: CATSRVGTGGWGETQYF.

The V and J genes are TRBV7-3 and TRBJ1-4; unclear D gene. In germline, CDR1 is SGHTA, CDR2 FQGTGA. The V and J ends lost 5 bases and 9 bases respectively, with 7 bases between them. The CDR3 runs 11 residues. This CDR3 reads CASSEIQKLFF. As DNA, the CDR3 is TGTGCCAGCAGCGAAATACAAAAACTGTTTTTT.

CDR3 residues: CASSYSKTGVHEQYF. The CDR3 DNA reads as TGTGCCAGCAGTTACTCGAAGACAGGGGTCCACGAGCAGTACTTC. This sequence joins TRBV6-5 and TRBJ2-7; TRBD1 aligns across 8 bases. Germline V CDR1 and CDR2: MNHEY, SVGAGI. The ends lost 0 bases at V and 5 bases at J; junction bases unmatched: 6. This CDR3 has 15 residues.

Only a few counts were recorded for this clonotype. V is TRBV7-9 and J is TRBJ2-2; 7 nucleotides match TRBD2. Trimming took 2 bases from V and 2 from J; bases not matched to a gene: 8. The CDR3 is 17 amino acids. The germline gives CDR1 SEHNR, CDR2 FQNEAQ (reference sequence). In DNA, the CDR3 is TGTGCCAGCAGCTTAAGCCCGGCGGGGGTTAACACCGGGGAGCTGTTTTTT. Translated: CASSLSPAGVNTGELFF.

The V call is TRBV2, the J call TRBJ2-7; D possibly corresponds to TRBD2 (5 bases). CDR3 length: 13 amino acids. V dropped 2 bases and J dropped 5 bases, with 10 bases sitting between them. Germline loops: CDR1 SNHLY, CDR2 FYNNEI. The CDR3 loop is CASSELREHEQYF. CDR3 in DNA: TGTGCCAGCAGTGAACTTAGGGAGCACGAGCAGTACTTC.

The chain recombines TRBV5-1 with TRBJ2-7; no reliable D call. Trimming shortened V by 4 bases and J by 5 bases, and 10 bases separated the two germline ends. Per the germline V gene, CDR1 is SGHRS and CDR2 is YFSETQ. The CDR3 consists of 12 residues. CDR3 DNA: TGCGCCAGCAGCCCCCGCCAGCACGAGCAGTACTTC. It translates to CASSPRQHEQYF.

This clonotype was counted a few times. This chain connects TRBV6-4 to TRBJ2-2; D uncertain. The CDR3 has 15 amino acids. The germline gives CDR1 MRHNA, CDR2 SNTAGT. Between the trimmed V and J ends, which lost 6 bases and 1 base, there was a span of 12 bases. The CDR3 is CASRAQPENTGELFF. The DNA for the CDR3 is TGTGCCAGCAGAGCTCAGCCGGAGAACACCGGGGAGCTGTTTTTT.

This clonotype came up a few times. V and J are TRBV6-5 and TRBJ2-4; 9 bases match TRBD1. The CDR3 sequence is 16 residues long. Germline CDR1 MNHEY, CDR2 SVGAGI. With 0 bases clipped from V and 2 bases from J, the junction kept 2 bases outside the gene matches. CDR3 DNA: TGTGCCAGCAGTTACTCAAACAGGGGGCCCAAAAACATTCAGTACTTC. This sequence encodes CASSYSNRGPKNIQYF.

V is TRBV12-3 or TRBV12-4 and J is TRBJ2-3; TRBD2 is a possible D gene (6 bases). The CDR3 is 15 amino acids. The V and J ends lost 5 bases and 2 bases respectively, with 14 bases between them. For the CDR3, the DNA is TGTGCCAGCAGTATTAGCGGAAAGCCCACAGATACGCAGTATTTT. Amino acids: CASSISGKPTDTQYF.

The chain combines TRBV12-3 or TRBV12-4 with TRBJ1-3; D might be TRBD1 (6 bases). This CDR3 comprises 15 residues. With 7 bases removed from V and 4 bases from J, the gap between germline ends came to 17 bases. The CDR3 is CASTHTDRLGNTIYF. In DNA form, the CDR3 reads TGTGCCAGCACCCATACCGACAGGCTCGGAAACACCATATATTTT.

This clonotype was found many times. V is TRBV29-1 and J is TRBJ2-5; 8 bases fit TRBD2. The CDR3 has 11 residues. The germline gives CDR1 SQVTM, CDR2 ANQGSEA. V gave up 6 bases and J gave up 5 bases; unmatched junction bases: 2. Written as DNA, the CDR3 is TGCAGCGTCCGCGGGGGGGAGACCCAGTACTTC. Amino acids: CSVRGGETQYF. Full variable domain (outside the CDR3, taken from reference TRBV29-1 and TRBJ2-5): SAVISQKPSRDICQRGTSLTIQCQVDSQVTMMFWYRQQPGQSLTLIATANQGSEATYESGFVIDKFPISRPNLTFSTLTVSNMSPEDSSIYLCSVRGGETQYFGPGTRLLVL.

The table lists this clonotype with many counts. The CDR3 loop reads CASTVEGSPTYEQYF. The DNA for the CDR3 is TGTGCCAGCACGGTGGAGGGATCTCCGACATACGAGCAGTACTTC. The chain uses TRBV2 and TRBJ2-7; D perhaps matches TRBD2 (6 bases). The V gene lost 7 bases and the J gene lost 4 bases, with 20 bases spanning the gap. The CDR3 consists of 15 residues. CDR1 is SNHLY, CDR2 FYNNEI, per germline.

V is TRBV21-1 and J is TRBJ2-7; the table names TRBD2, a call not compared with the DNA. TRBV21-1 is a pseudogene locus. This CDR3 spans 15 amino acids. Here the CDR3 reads CASSLALREFYDQYF. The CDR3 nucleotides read TGTGCCAGCAGCCTCGCGCTCAGGGAATTCTACGATCAGTACTTC.

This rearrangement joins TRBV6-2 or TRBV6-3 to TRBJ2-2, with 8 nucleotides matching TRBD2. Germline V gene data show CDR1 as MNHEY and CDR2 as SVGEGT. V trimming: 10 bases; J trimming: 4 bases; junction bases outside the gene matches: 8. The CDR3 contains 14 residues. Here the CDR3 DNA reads TGTGCCATCGCCGGGACTAGTTCCACCGGGGAGCTGTTTTTT. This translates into CAIAGTSSTGELFF.

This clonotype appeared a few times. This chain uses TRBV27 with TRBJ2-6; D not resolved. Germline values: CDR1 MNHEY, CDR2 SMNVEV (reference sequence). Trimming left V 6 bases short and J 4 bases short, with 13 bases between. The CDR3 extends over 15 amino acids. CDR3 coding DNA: TGTGCCAGCAGAACGGTCTCCGTCGGGGCCAACGTCCTGACTTTC. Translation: CASRTVSVGANVLTF.